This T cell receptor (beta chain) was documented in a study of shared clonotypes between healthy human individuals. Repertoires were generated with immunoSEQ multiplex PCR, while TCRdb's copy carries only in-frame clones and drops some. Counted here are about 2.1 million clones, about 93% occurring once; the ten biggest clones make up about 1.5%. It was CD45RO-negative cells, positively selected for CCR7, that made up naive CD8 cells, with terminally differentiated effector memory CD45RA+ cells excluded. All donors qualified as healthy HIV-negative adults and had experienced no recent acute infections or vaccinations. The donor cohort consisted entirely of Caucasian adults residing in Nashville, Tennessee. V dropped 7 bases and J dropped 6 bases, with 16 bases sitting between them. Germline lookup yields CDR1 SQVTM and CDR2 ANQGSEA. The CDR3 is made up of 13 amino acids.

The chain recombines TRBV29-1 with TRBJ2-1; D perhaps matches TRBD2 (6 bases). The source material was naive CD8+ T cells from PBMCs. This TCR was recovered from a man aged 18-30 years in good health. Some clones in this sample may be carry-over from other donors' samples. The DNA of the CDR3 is TGCAGCGCAAAAGGAGGGTTCCCCAATGAGCAGTTCTTC. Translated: CSAKGGFPNEQFF.